Given below is one T cell receptor (beta chain) in context. The data derive from a study of blood T cell repertoires in COVID-19. Study in general: The United States, Italy and Spain supplied acute and convalescent COVID-19 samples. The analysed material was cDNA or gDNA that came from T cells, B-cell-depleted T cells, or PBMCs.

In the authors' methods: The authors estimated nucleated cell counts from reference gene primer amplification. Sequencing used immunoSEQ multiplex PCR; TCRdb keeps in-frame clones, though not all of them. V and J calls and clone size follow that table, whereas D and trimming were derived from the DNA. The sample lists about 53,000 clones, about 80% occurring once. This CDR3 region has 15 residues. Looked up from germline, CDR1 is MNHEY and CDR2 is SVGAGI. With V trimmed by 9 bases and J by 0 bases, 7 bases remained unmatched. This clonotype was obtained from a human donor in a cohort sampled during active COVID-19. The sequencing input was peripheral blood. The V gene is TRBV6-5, the J gene TRBJ2-1; 8 positions agree with TRBD2. Written as DNA, the CDR3 is TGTGCCAGTCACTCGGGGGGGAGCTCCTACAATGAGCAGTTCTTC. Translating gives CASHSGGSSYNEQFF.